The 14 T cell receptor beta chains below were found in one sample sequenced in a study of beta chain features in type 1 diabetes. The whole isolated RNA underwent reverse transcription, so sequencing captured expressed TCRB transcripts. The data were produced by immunoSEQ multiplex PCR, yet TCRdb's version contains in-frame clones alone and is incomplete. Of under 800,000 clones in the sample, around 15% are singletons; the top ten hold about 0.097%. Sequences were obtained from naive CD4+ T cells from blood. These receptors were taken from a man between 18 and 29 years old in good health.

There are a few counts of this clone. The chain couples TRBV4-3 to TRBJ2-1; D is uncertain. The CDR3 consists of 16 residues. CDR1 is LGHNA, CDR2 YSLEER, per germline. The germline V and J ends were trimmed by 1 base and 4 bases, with 14 bases remaining between them. In DNA form, the CDR3 reads TGCGCCAGCAGCCAAGTTCCCAGCCAATCTTACAATGAGCAGTTCTTC. Its protein is CASSQVPSQSYNEQFF.

This rearrangement joins TRBV23-1 to TRBJ1-5; unclear D gene. TRBV23-1 has ORF status, its function being uncertain. V lost 3 bases and J lost 4, with 7 bases in between. This CDR3 has 13 residues. The CDR3 nucleotides are TGCGCCAGCAGTCACACAGAAAATCAGCCCCAGCATTTT. As protein: CASSHTENQPQHF.

The rearrangement joins TRBV4-1 to TRBJ1-2; D possibly corresponds to TRBD1 (5 bases). Germline V gene lookup returns CDR1 MGHRA and CDR2 YSYEKL. V was cut by 4 bases and J by 6 bases, with 21 bases left in between. The CDR3 is 16 amino acids. The CDR3 region has the DNA TGCGCCAGCAGCCCGTCGGGGGTACGGGGCGACGATGGCTACACCTTC. Residues: CASSPSGVRGDDGYTF.

This clone came up a few times. The chain couples TRBV19 to TRBJ1-1; D remains unclear. The CDR3 covers 12 residues. Trimming left V 8 bases short and J 7 bases short, with 14 bases between. CDR1 is LNHDA and CDR2 is SQIVND in the germline V gene (reference sequence). This CDR3 reads CASRVSRGEAFF. The DNA for the CDR3 is TGTGCCAGTCGAGTATCGCGGGGTGAAGCTTTCTTT.

The genes are TRBV7-2 and TRBJ2-5; D is possibly TRBD2 (6 bases). The length of the CDR3 is 15 residues. V shed 2 bases and J shed 6 bases, with 16 bases lying between them. From germline, CDR1 is SGHTA and CDR2 FQGNSA. The CDR3 DNA reads as TGTGCCAGCAGCTTAATCGGGACTCCGGCCAAGACCCAGTACTTC. This gives the protein CASSLIGTPAKTQYF.

The chain links TRBV7-9 to TRBJ1-1; D gene unclear. V lost 0 bases to trimming and J lost 6 bases, with 17 bases between them. Germline V gene data show CDR1 as SEHNR and CDR2 as FQNEAQ (reference sequence). The CDR3 sequence is 16 residues long. DNA of the CDR3: TGTGCCAGCAGCTTAGCTAGGGCGGGCTGGACTGCTGAAGCTTTCTTT. It codes for CASSLARAGWTAEAFF.

V is TRBV5-1 and J is TRBJ1-1; D is unresolved. V was clipped by 3 bases and J by 1 base, with 4 bases between them. This CDR3 region has 12 residues. The germline V gene encodes CDR1 SGHRS and CDR2 YFSETQ. CDR3 DNA sequence: TGCGCCAGCAGCTCGAAGAACACTGAAGCTTTCTTT. It yields the protein CASSSKNTEAFF.

Only a few counts were recorded for this clone. Other nucleotide sequences from this sample produce the same CDR3. The CDR3 loop reads CASSVASNTGELFF. DNA for the CDR3: TGTGCCAGCAGCGTAGCCTCTAACACCGGGGAGCTGTTTTTT. The chain combines TRBV9 with TRBJ2-2; D gene ambiguous. The CDR3 has 14 residues. The V and J ends lost 0 bases and 2 bases respectively, with 5 bases between them. Germline V gene data show CDR1 as SGDLS and CDR2 as YYNGEE.

This clone was seen a few times. The chain combines TRBV5-4 with TRBJ2-1; D unresolved. Germline V gene data show CDR1 as SGHNT and CDR2 as YYREEE (reference sequence). V was trimmed by 0 bases and J by 8 bases, leaving 15 bases between them. The CDR3 contains 15 residues. CDR3 protein: CASSLDPGPIHEQFF. In DNA form, the CDR3 reads TGTGCCAGCAGCTTGGATCCGGGCCCCATCCATGAGCAGTTCTTC. Filled out from reference TRBV5-4 and TRBJ2-1, the complete variable domain reads ETGVTQSPTHLIKTRGQQVTLRCSSQSGHNTVSWYQQALGQGPQFIFQYYREEENGRGNFPPRFSGLQFPNYSSELNVNALELDDSALYLCASSLDPGPIHEQFFGPGTRLTVL.

This clone came up a few times. The chain links TRBV7-2 to TRBJ2-3; D might be TRBD1 (6 bases). V was cut by 0 bases and J by 5 bases, with 18 bases left in between. The germline V gene has CDR1 SGHTA and CDR2 FQGNSA. The CDR3 runs to 17 residues. For the CDR3, the DNA is TGTGCCAGCAGCTTAGCTCCACCCTACAGGGTTGGAGATACGCAGTATTTT. This encodes CASSLAPPYRVGDTQYF.

V is TRBV4-2 and J is TRBJ2-1, with 12 nucleotides matching TRBD2. Per germline, CDR1 LGHNA and CDR2 YNFKEQ. The CDR3 has 16 residues. V trimming: 1 base; J trimming: 6 bases; junction bases outside the gene matches: 4. CDR3 loop: CASSQVLAGGFNEQFF. The CDR3 bases are TGTGCCAGCAGCCAAGTACTAGCGGGGGGATTCAATGAGCAGTTCTTC.

This clone was counted only a few times. The genes are TRBV28 and TRBJ2-3; TRBD2 might be the D (5 bases). Germline lookup yields CDR1 MDHEN and CDR2 SYDVKM. CDR3 size: 15 residues. V lost 5 bases and J 1 base, leaving 13 bases between the germline ends. In nucleotides, the CDR3 is TGTGCCAGCAGTCAAGAGGGAAAGGGCACAGATACGCAGTATTTT. This sequence encodes CASSQEGKGTDTQYF. Filled out from reference TRBV28 and TRBJ2-3, the complete variable domain reads DVKVTQSSRYLVKRTGEKVFLECVQDMDHENMFWYRQDPGLGLRLIYFSYDVKMKEKGDIPEGYSVSREKKERFSLILESASTNQTSMYLCASSQEGKGTDTQYFGPGTRLTVL.

The CDR3 spells CATRHPANGYTF. In DNA, the CDR3 is TGTGCCACCCGACATCCAGCCAATGGCTACACCTTC. V is TRBV19 and J is TRBJ1-2; D gene uncertain. This CDR3 is built from 12 residues. V was pared by 10 bases and J by 6 bases, with 15 bases between. The germline V gene has CDR1 LNHDA and CDR2 SQIVND (reference sequence).

This clone has only a few counts. This rearrangement joins TRBV5-1 to TRBJ2-1; D possibly corresponds to TRBD1 (6 bases). This CDR3 contains 13 residues. Trimming took 0 bases from V and 8 from J, leaving 9 bases between them. Germline V gives CDR1 SGHRS, CDR2 YFSETQ. The CDR3 coding sequence is TGCGCCAGCAGCTTGGACAGGGTCCATGAGCAGTTCTTC. It specifies CASSLDRVHEQFF.